The 26 T cell receptor beta chains in this list originate from one sample, sequenced in a study of blood T cell repertoires in COVID-19 (dated by TCRdb to about 2020). Library construction relied on the immunoSEQ multiplex PCR assay. TCRdb provides this immuneACCESS table in a form limited to in-frame rearrangements. Some clones are lacking; in checked studies, under half of them reflect an unresolved V gene, and why the rest are absent is not known. In this sample the table shows about 260,000 clones, over 80% of which occur a single time. The ten largest clones take up approximately 3.4% of the sample. Material: PBMCs or T cells enriched from blood (not recorded which). These receptors were obtained from a woman in her thirties or forties who had been exposed to COVID-19.

The V gene is TRBV28, the J gene TRBJ2-3, with a weak D call TRBD2 (5 bases). The length of the CDR3 is 13 residues. V lost 5 bases, J lost 6 bases, and 12 bases lay in between. CDR1 MDHEN and CDR2 SYDVKM come from the germline V gene. CDR3 nucleotide sequence: TGTGCCAGCAGTCCTAACCGGGGTGATACGCAGTATTTT. Protein sequence: CASSPNRGDTQYF. The whole variable domain, remainder taken from reference TRBV28 and TRBJ2-3, is DVKVTQSSRYLVKRTGEKVFLECVQDMDHENMFWYRQDPGLGLRLIYFSYDVKMKEKGDIPEGYSVSREKKERFSLILESASTNQTSMYLCASSPNRGDTQYFGPGTRLTVL.

The gene calls are TRBV7-2 and TRBJ2-2, with D possibly matching TRBD1 (6 bases). The CDR3 extends over 14 amino acids. V was trimmed by 1 base and J by 6 bases, leaving 9 bases between them. The V gene's germline CDR1 is SGHTA and CDR2 FQGNSA. CDR3 nucleotide sequence: TGTGCCAGCAGCTTAGTGACAGGTTCCGGGGAGCTGTTTTTT. It yields the protein CASSLVTGSGELFF.

The genes are TRBV18 and TRBJ2-7, with a tentative D call TRBD1 (6 bases). Germline V gives CDR1 KGHSH, CDR2 LQKENI. This CDR3 is built from 13 residues. V shed 0 bases and J shed 7 bases, with 10 bases lying between them. CDR3 sequence reads: CASSPPGAREQYV. The CDR3 bases are TGTGCCAGCTCACCACCGGGGGCGAGAGAGCAGTACGTC.

The J gene is TRBJ1-6, the V gene TRBV3-1 (or the pseudogene TRBV3-2); D is unclear. V dropped 2 bases and J dropped 6 bases, with 17 bases sitting between them. Germline V CDR1 and CDR2: LGHDT, YNNKEL (reference sequence). The CDR3 is made up of 17 amino acids. The CDR3 sequence: CASSQLFRGSVNSPLHF. The DNA of the CDR3 is TGTGCCAGCAGCCAATTGTTCCGGGGTTCGGTTAATTCACCCCTCCACTTT.

CDR3 sequence (DNA): TGTGCCGGGATCGGAGGACCTAATTCACCCCTCCACTTT. It is translated as CAGIGGPNSPLHF. The chain has TRBV7-9 and TRBJ1-6; D not certain. V was cut by 11 bases and J by 6 bases, with 14 bases left in between. In germline, CDR1 is SEHNR, CDR2 FQNEAQ (reference sequence). This CDR3 contains 13 residues.

The chain recombines TRBV7-2 with TRBJ2-4; unclear D gene. The CDR3 is 14 amino acids. Trimming removed 7 bases from V and 8 bases from J, with 18 bases in between. Per the germline V gene, CDR1 is SGHTA and CDR2 is FQGNSA. The CDR3, as DNA: TGTGCCAGCACCCCTGCGTCCTTTGCGGACATTCAGTACTTC. Residues: CASTPASFADIQYF.

Only one count was recorded for this clone. J is TRBJ2-7 and V is TRBV28; 7 bases match TRBD2. CDR3 length: 14 residues. Germline V CDR1 and CDR2: MDHEN, SYDVKM. V was clipped by 4 bases and J by 2 bases; unmatched bases: 5. The CDR3: CASSYSGKAYEQYV. The CDR3 DNA sequence: TGTGCCAGCAGTTACAGCGGGAAGGCCTACGAGCAGTACGTC.

This clone was seen a single time. This rearrangement joins TRBV19 to TRBJ2-7; a possible D gene is TRBD2 (6 bases). Germline lookup yields CDR1 LNHDA and CDR2 SQIVND (reference sequence). Trimming cost V 5 bases and J 0 bases, with 11 bases left between them. The CDR3 runs 14 residues. In nucleotides, the CDR3 is TGTGCCAGTAGTCTGGGACTCCACTCCTACGAGCAGTACTTC. Its translation: CASSLGLHSYEQYF.

This clone appeared a few times. The rearrangement uses TRBV14 and TRBJ2-4; tentatively, D is TRBD1 (8 bases). Germline CDR1 reads SGHDN; CDR2 reads FVKESK. The V and J ends lost 4 bases and 5 bases respectively, with 12 bases between them. The CDR3 spans 14 residues. CDR3 DNA sequence: TGTGCCAGCAGCCCCACAGGGGGGGAAAACATTCAGTACTTC. It translates to CASSPTGGENIQYF.

V gene TRBV3-1 (or the pseudogene TRBV3-2) combines with J gene TRBJ1-4; D remains unclear. Trimming took off 0 bases at V and 6 bases at J, with 11 bases between the two ends. The CDR3 spans 15 residues. Germline assignment: CDR1 LGHDT and CDR2 YNNKEL (reference sequence). This CDR3 is CASSQEGGYDEKLFF. CDR3 coding DNA: TGTGCCAGCAGCCAAGAAGGAGGGTACGATGAAAAACTGTTTTTT.

This rearrangement joins TRBV5-5 to TRBJ1-1; 7 nucleotides agree with TRBD1. This CDR3 is built from 14 residues. From germline, CDR1 is SGHKS and CDR2 YYEKEE (reference sequence). Trimming took 2 bases from V and 5 from J; bases not matched to a gene: 6. The CDR3, as DNA: TGTGCCAGCAGCTTTGAATCAGGGGGGACTGAAGCTTTCTTT. This codes for CASSFESGGTEAFF.

The rearrangement uses TRBV7-2 and TRBJ1-1, with 7 bases fitting TRBD1. The CDR3 consists of 13 residues. Trimming at V came to 6 bases and at J to 1 base, leaving 2 bases not matched to a gene. Germline assignment: CDR1 SGHTA and CDR2 FQGNSA. The CDR3 DNA is TGTGCCAGCAGGACAGGGCGGAACACTGAAGCTTTCTTT. Protein: CASRTGRNTEAFF.

The chain carries TRBV13 and TRBJ1-1; TRBD1 matches 10 bases. This CDR3 is built from 16 residues. The V segment lost 5 bases and the J segment 0 bases; nucleotides outside the gene matches: 6. Germline CDR1 reads PRHDT; CDR2 reads FYEKMQ (reference sequence). CDR3 region: CASSTTGGWMNTEAFF. In DNA form, the CDR3 reads TGTGCCAGCAGCACGACAGGGGGCTGGATGAACACTGAAGCTTTCTTT.

The chain combines TRBV4-1 with TRBJ2-1; D not resolved. The CDR3 extends over 16 amino acids. V gave up 3 bases and J gave up 0 bases, with 12 bases separating them. From germline, CDR1 is MGHRA and CDR2 YSYEKL. CDR3 amino acids: CASSHIDLVSYNEQFF. CDR3 in DNA: TGCGCCAGCAGCCATATAGATTTAGTCTCCTACAATGAGCAGTTCTTC.

This clone was detected a few times. This chain links TRBV14 with TRBJ2-4; the D gene is possibly TRBD2 (5 bases). V was cut by 1 base and J by 9 bases, with 10 bases left in between. The CDR3 covers 13 residues. Germline CDR1 SGHDN, CDR2 FVKESK. The CDR3 DNA sequence: TGTGCCAGCAGCCAAGTTTCACGGGGCATTCAGTACTTC. Translated, it gives CASSQVSRGIQYF.

This chain joins TRBV30 and TRBJ1-2, with a tentative D call TRBD1 (5 bases). With 0 bases removed from V and 5 bases from J, the gap between germline ends came to 13 bases. From germline, CDR1 is GTSNPN and CDR2 SVGIG (reference sequence). The CDR3 sequence is 14 residues long. The CDR3 DNA follows: TGTGCCTGGAGTGTACAATACGGGGGGTATGGCTACACCTTC. Protein product: CAWSVQYGGYGYTF.

The rearrangement links TRBV19 to TRBJ1-3; TRBD1 matches at 8 bases. This CDR3 region has 15 residues. Trimming at V came to 4 bases and at J to 0 bases, leaving 2 bases not matched to a gene. Per germline, CDR1 LNHDA and CDR2 SQIVND (reference sequence). CDR3 residues: CASSTGGISGNTIYF. CDR3 coding DNA: TGTGCCAGTAGTACAGGGGGCATCTCTGGAAACACCATATATTTT.

V is TRBV7-2 and J is TRBJ2-7; D is perhaps TRBD1 (5 bases). V lost 4 bases, J lost 2 bases, and 12 bases lay in between. CDR1 and CDR2 (germline): SGHTA, FQGNSA. The CDR3 sequence is 14 residues long. CDR3 sequence reads: CASSSIIGAYEQYF. CDR3 nucleotide sequence: TGTGCCAGCAGCTCCATAATAGGGGCCTACGAGCAGTACTTC.

This clone was found many times. J is TRBJ1-2 and V is TRBV28, with a possible D match to TRBD1 (5 bases). V was clipped by 5 bases and J by 1 base, with 11 bases between them. The CDR3 runs to 14 residues. Germline CDR1 and CDR2: MDHEN and SYDVKM. The CDR3 spells CASSPETVNYGYTF. For the CDR3, the DNA is TGTGCCAGCAGTCCAGAGACAGTTAACTATGGCTACACCTTC.

This clone was observed once. The chain combines TRBV10-1 with TRBJ2-1, with a tentative D call TRBD1 (5 bases). This CDR3 has 14 amino acids. Between the trimmed V and J ends, which lost 11 bases and 7 bases, there was a span of 21 bases. Germline loops: CDR1 WNHNN, CDR2 SYGVQD (reference sequence). The CDR3 loop reads CAPQVLVTGNEQFF. The CDR3, as DNA: TGCGCCCCACAGGTATTGGTAACAGGTAATGAGCAGTTCTTC.

This chain links TRBV28 with TRBJ1-3; D remains ambiguous. CDR1 MDHEN and CDR2 SYDVKM come from the germline V gene. CDR3 length: 16 residues. Between the trimmed V and J ends, which lost 3 bases and 3 bases, there was a span of 15 bases. The CDR3 coding sequence is TGTGCCAGCAGTTTTAAATCTACCCTTCATGGAAACACCATATATTTT. It codes for CASSFKSTLHGNTIYF.

CDR3 coding DNA: TGCAGTGCCATGTCGCAGGGTGAAGCTTTCTTT. Translated, it gives CSAMSQGEAFF. V is TRBV20-1 and J is TRBJ1-1; D possibly corresponds to TRBD1 (5 bases). CDR1 and CDR2 (germline): DFQATT, SNEGSKA (reference sequence). Trimming removed 6 bases at V and 7 bases at J, with 12 bases between. This CDR3 contains 11 residues.

The chain recombines TRBV30 with TRBJ2-5; 9 positions agree with TRBD2. V shed 4 bases and J 4 bases; nucleotides not matched to a gene: 10. The CDR3 runs 15 residues. Per the germline V gene, CDR1 is GTSNPN and CDR2 is SVGIG (reference sequence). DNA for the CDR3: TGTGCCTGGAACGCTCTTGGACTAGCGTTAGAGACCCAGTACTTC. This codes for CAWNALGLALETQYF.

This chain links TRBV5-6 with TRBJ2-2; unclear D gene. This CDR3 has 14 residues. Germline CDR1 and CDR2: SGHDT and YYEEEE. The V end was cut by 0 bases, the J end by 4 bases, with 7 bases between. CDR3 amino acids: CASSLATSTGELFF. Written as DNA, the CDR3 is TGTGCCAGCAGCTTGGCCACCAGCACCGGGGAGCTGTTTTTT.

This clone was detected a few times. The chain employs TRBV6-1 and TRBJ1-6, with TRBD1 matching over 7 bases. V was pared by 3 bases and J by 10 bases, with 3 bases of the junction left unmatched. The germline gives CDR1 MNHNS, CDR2 SASEGT. The length of the CDR3 is 13 residues. The CDR3 region is CASSDQGDSPLHF. CDR3 DNA: TGTGCCAGCAGTGACCAGGGGGACTCACCCCTCCACTTT.

The sample holds a few counts of this clone. The sample holds other DNA sequences that translate to the same CDR3. This chain connects TRBV7-9 to TRBJ1-5, with a tentative D call TRBD1 (6 bases). Trimming took off 1 base at V and 5 bases at J, with 9 bases between the two ends. CDR3 length: 14 residues. Per germline, CDR1 SEHNR and CDR2 FQNEAQ (reference sequence). Written as DNA, the CDR3 is TGTGCCAGCAGCTTAGGCAGGGGTGATCAGCCCCAGCATTTT. Protein product: CASSLGRGDQPQHF.